The rows below give T cell receptor beta chains drawn from one sample of a study of T cells after posttransplantation cyclophosphamide. Repertoires were generated with immunoSEQ multiplex PCR, while TCRdb's copy carries only in-frame clones and drops some. The sample yields about 22,000 clones, 70% to 90% seen once. The source material was PBMCs, sampled after allogeneic stem cell transplant with posttransplant cyclophosphamide. The receptor source for this set is a female patient younger than 45 who received an allogeneic stem cell transplant from an unrelated donor, was CMV-positive, and had no GVHD. Part of the T cells may come from the graft donor. Both conserved end residues are part of each CDR3. The order of the fields is D gene, clone size, J gene, V gene, CDR3 protein, CDR3 DNA. D genes are given only for firm matches. Not every row has a clone size; where given, it reads once, few, many or a size class.

>TRBD1|.|TRBJ2-5|TRBV29-1
CSVERQGQETQYF
TGCAGCGTTGAGAGACAGGGCCAAGAGACCCAGTACTTC
>.|.|TRBJ2-6|TRBV10-3
CAISDPGQSSGANVLTF
TGTGCCATCAGTGATCCGGGACAATCCTCTGGGGCCAACGTCCTGACTTTC
>.|.|TRBJ2-1|TRBV21-1
CASSKLGLAPLQDEQFF
TGTGCCAGCAGCAAATTGGGACTAGCCCCCCTTCAGGATGAGCAGTTCTTC
>TRBD1|.|TRBJ2-1|TRBV9
CASSVSYPGTGKSNEQFF
TGTGCCAGCAGCGTGAGCTACCCCGGGACAGGGAAGAGCAATGAGCAGTTCTTC
>.|.|TRBJ1-5|TRBV19
CASSRGGGINHRNQPQHF
TGTGCCAGTAGTCGGGGAGGGGGGATTAACCACCGCAATCAGCCCCAGCATTTT
>.|.|TRBJ1-5|TRBV2
CASREGGAGNQPQHF
TGTGCCAGCAGGGAGGGAGGAGCGGGCAATCAGCCCCAGCATTTT
>TRBD1|few|TRBJ2-3|TRBV18
CASSPTGGVDTQYF
TGTGCCAGCTCGCCGACAGGGGGCGTAGATACGCAGTATTTT
>.|.|TRBJ2-5|TRBV7-7
CASSLHIKETQYF
TGTGCCAGCAGCTTACACATAAAAGAGACCCAGTACTTC
>.|.|TRBJ1-1|TRBV14
CASSRDARGATEAFF
TGTGCCAGCAGCCGAGATGCCAGGGGCGCGACTGAAGCTTTCTTT
>.|.|TRBJ2-7|TRBV6-5
CASSSGLEQYF
TGTGCCAGCAGCTCCGGACTTGAGCAGTACTTC
>TRBD1|.|TRBJ2-5|TRBV28
CASSQGGQGQETQYF
TGTGCCAGCAGCCAAGGGGGACAGGGCCAAGAGACCCAGTACTTC
>TRBD1|.|TRBJ1-6|TRBV5-1
CASSGQGASPLHF
TGCGCCAGCAGCGGTCAGGGGGCTTCACCCCTCCACTTT
>.|.|TRBJ2-4|TRBV9
CASSPRGTQNIQYF
TGTGCCAGCAGCCCCCGGGGGACCCAAAACATTCAGTACTTC
>TRBD2|.|TRBJ2-3|TRBV19
CASSRSGGLSTDTQYF
TGTGCCAGTAGTCGTAGCGGGGGCCTTAGCACAGATACGCAGTATTTT
>.|.|TRBJ1-6|TRBV28
CASSFVRESSPLHF
TGTGCCAGCAGTTTCGTACGGGAGAGTTCACCCCTCCACTTT
>.|.|TRBJ1-2|TRBV11-2
CASSLDRQDGYGYTF
TGTGCCAGCAGCTTAGATCGGCAGGATGGCTATGGCTACACCTTC
>TRBD1|.|TRBJ2-7|TRBV6-1
CASSDRGRPYEQYF
TGTGCCAGCAGTGACAGGGGGCGCCCCTACGAGCAGTACTTC
>.|.|TRBJ1-1|TRBV10-3
CASSPSVYSEAFF
TGTGCCAGCAGCCCTAGTGTGTACTCTGAAGCTTTCTTT
>TRBD2|.|TRBJ2-5|TRBV11-3
CASSLDQRGQETQYF
TGTGCCAGCAGCTTAGATCAGCGGGGGCAAGAGACCCAGTACTTC
>.|.|TRBJ2-7|TRBV6-5
CASSYGARNYEQYF
TGTGCCAGCAGTTACGGGGCCAGGAATTACGAGCAGTACTTC
>TRBD1|once|TRBJ2-3|TRBV18
CASSPSGPLGQGGTDTQYF
TGTGCCAGCTCACCCTCCGGCCCGTTGGGTCAGGGGGGCACAGATACGCAGTATTTT
>TRBD2|.|TRBJ2-3|TRBV7-2
CASSLGSSAGLAVYTQYF
TGTGCCAGCAGCTTGGGATCTTCGGCGGGACTAGCGGTGTATACGCAGTATTTT
>.|.|TRBJ1-1|TRBV18
CASSPQGGMNTEAFF
TGTGCCAGCTCACCTCAAGGAGGGATGAACACTGAAGCTTTCTTT
>.|.|TRBJ1-5|TRBV30
CAWRQGDNQPQHF
TGTGCCTGGAGACAGGGAGACAATCAGCCCCAGCATTTT
>.|.|TRBJ1-1|TRBV23-1
CASSHPTGSTEAFF
TGCGCCAGCAGTCATCCAACAGGGTCAACAGAAGCTTTCTTT
>.|.|TRBJ2-7|TRBV13
CASSLGRGSYEQYF
TGTGCCAGCAGCCTAGGCAGGGGCTCCTACGAGCAGTACTTC
>TRBD1|.|TRBJ2-7|TRBV28
CASSLDRGNEQYF
TGTGCCAGCAGTTTAGACAGGGGGAACGAGCAGTACTTC
>.|.|TRBJ2-3|TRBV6-1
CASTGTNTDTQYF
TGTGCCAGCACAGGCACAAACACAGATACGCAGTATTTT
>.|.|TRBJ1-6|TRBV6-5
CASSLGGRGSPLHF
TGTGCCAGCAGCCTGGGAGGTCGGGGTTCACCCCTCCACTTT
>.|.|TRBJ2-3|TRBV7-9
CASSPGPSQYF
TGTGCCAGCAGCCCTGGGCCATCGCAGTATTTT
>TRBD1|.|TRBJ1-3|TRBV6-6
CASSYLGQGPDTIYF
TGTGCCAGCAGTTATCTAGGACAGGGGCCGGACACCATATATTTT
>TRBD1|.|TRBJ1-5|TRBV7-3
CASSARQGVNSNQPQHF
TGTGCCAGCAGCGCACGACAGGGAGTTAATAGCAATCAGCCCCAGCATTTT
>.|.|TRBJ2-5|TRBV5-1
CASSAGSKGETQYF
TGCGCCAGCAGCGCCGGGTCAAAAGGAGAGACCCAGTACTTC
>.|.|TRBJ2-7|TRBV2
CASSERRGSYEQYF
TGTGCCAGCAGTGAACGGCGGGGATCGTATGAGCAGTACTTC
>.|.|TRBJ1-1|TRBV9
CASSVGDSLWGLTEAFF
TGTGCCAGCAGCGTAGGCGATTCTCTGTGGGGGCTCACTGAAGCTTTCTTT
>TRBD2|.|TRBJ2-3|TRBV11-2
CASSPRRESDTQYF
TGTGCCAGCAGCCCCCGGCGGGAGTCAGATACGCAGTATTTT
>.|.|TRBJ2-4|TRBV19
CARALGRYF
TGTGCCAGAGCCCTCGGTCGGTACTTC
>TRBD1|few|TRBJ2-3|TRBV5-1
CASSLDDRGSDTQYF
TGCGCCAGCAGCTTGGACGACAGGGGGTCAGATACGCAGTATTTT
>.|.|TRBJ1-6|TRBV30
CAWSGQTSNSPLHF
TGTGCCTGGAGTGGACAGACGAGTAATTCACCCCTCCACTTT
>.|.|TRBJ2-7|TRBV4-2
CASSRPGDSYEQYF
TGTGCCAGCAGCCGACCCGGGGACTCCTACGAGCAGTACTTC
>.|.|TRBJ1-3|TRBV27
CASSSLLSGNTIYF
TGTGCCAGCAGTTCGTTACTATCAGGAAACACCATATATTTT
>.|.|TRBJ2-3|TRBV7-8
CASRTLGPQGTDTQYF
TGTGCCAGCAGAACACTCGGGCCCCAGGGAACAGATACGCAGTATTTT
>TRBD1|.|TRBJ2-7|TRBV28
CASSPGTGRYEQYF
TGTGCCAGCAGTCCCGGGACAGGGAGATACGAGCAGTACTTC
>.|.|TRBJ2-1|TRBV6-5
CASTRTGTDEQFF
TGTGCCAGCACGCGAACAGGGACGGATGAGCAGTTCTTC
>TRBD1|.|TRBJ2-7|TRBV27
CASRASRGTGIDAAYYEQYF
TGTGCCAGCAGAGCGAGTAGGGGGACAGGGATTGATGCGGCCTACTACGAGCAGTACTTC
>.|.|TRBJ2-1|TRBV7-9
CASSPGRSPGNEQFF
TGTGCCAGCAGCCCCGGACGGTCCCCGGGGAATGAGCAGTTCTTC
>.|.|TRBJ2-1|TRBV5-4
CASSLMGGPLNEQFF
TGTGCCAGCAGCTTGATGGGGGGGCCTCTCAATGAGCAGTTCTTC
>TRBD1|few|TRBJ2-1|TRBV19
CASSRNRGPYDEQFF
TGTGCCAGTAGTAGAAACAGGGGGCCCTACGATGAGCAGTTCTTC